One sample yielded the 20 T cell receptor beta chains listed below, sequenced in a study of OX40 agonist ivuxolimab in advanced cancers. Produced via immunoSEQ multiplex PCR; TCRdb's table is partial and in-frame only. This table holds 87,000 or so clones, about 85% found once. Sequenced here: CD4+ or CD8+ T cells sorted from blood, sampled in a trial of the OX40 agonist ivuxolimab. These receptors originate from an adult with an advanced solid tumor such as melanoma, head and neck, liver or kidney cancer.

The chain joins TRBV5-4 to TRBJ1-1, with D possibly being TRBD1 (5 bases). Germline assignment: CDR1 SGHNT and CDR2 YYREEE (reference sequence). This CDR3 contains 14 residues. The V and J ends lost 4 bases and 5 bases respectively, with 15 bases between them. CDR3 region: CASSPSGTATEAFF. The CDR3 DNA reads TGTGCCAGCAGCCCATCCGGGACGGCAACTGAAGCTTTCTTT.

This clone was picked up one time. The chain is built from TRBV5-1 and TRBJ2-6; 7 nucleotides align to TRBD2. Germline assignment: CDR1 SGHRS and CDR2 YFSETQ. The CDR3 runs to 15 residues. V shed 7 bases and J 3 bases; nucleotides not matched to a gene: 7. As DNA, the CDR3 is TGCGCCAGCGAGGCGGGAGTTGGTGGGGCCAACGTCCTGACTTTC. Translating gives CASEAGVGGANVLTF.

Here the CDR3 DNA reads TGTGCCAGTACTCCCAACGGACTAGCGATACTACATGAGCAGTTCTTC. It specifies CASTPNGLAILHEQFF. This chain joins TRBV19 and TRBJ2-1, with 9 bases matching TRBD2. Per the germline V gene, CDR1 is LNHDA and CDR2 is SQIVND (reference sequence). V shed 7 bases and J 8 bases; nucleotides not matched to a gene: 15. This CDR3 spans 16 amino acids.

The chain links TRBV30 to TRBJ2-7, with TRBD1 matching over 10 bases. Trimming at V came to 2 bases and at J to 4 bases, leaving 8 bases not matched to a gene. CDR3 length equals 15 residues. Germline CDR1 GTSNPN, CDR2 SVGIG (reference sequence). CDR3 DNA: TGTGCCTGGAGTCTGAGGGGGACAGGGGTTTACGAGCAGTACTTC. It translates to CAWSLRGTGVYEQYF.

The rearrangement joins TRBV28 to TRBJ2-7; D not resolved. Germline V lookup: CDR1 MDHEN, CDR2 SYDVKM. This CDR3 is built from 12 residues. Trimming removed 3 bases from V and 8 bases from J, with 11 bases in between. The CDR3 region has the DNA TGTGCCAGCAGTTTTGGTTCTACGAAGCAGTACTTC. This sequence encodes CASSFGSTKQYF. Based on the CDR3 plus reference TRBV28 and TRBJ2-7, the full variable domain is DVKVTQSSRYLVKRTGEKVFLECVQDMDHENMFWYRQDPGLGLRLIYFSYDVKMKEKGDIPEGYSVSREKKERFSLILESASTNQTSMYLCASSFGSTKQYFGPGTRLTVT.

The chain employs TRBV7-9 and TRBJ2-7; 7 positions agree with TRBD1. Germline-derived CDR1 and CDR2 are SEHNR and FQNEAQ (reference sequence). The CDR3 runs to 14 residues. After removal of 7 bases from V and 6 bases from J, the junction contained 12 bases not matched to a gene. The CDR3 loop reads CASNRQGESIEQYF. The DNA of the CDR3 is TGTGCCAGCAATAGACAGGGTGAATCCATCGAGCAGTACTTC.

About this clone itself: Other DNA sequences of this sample code for an identical CDR3. CDR3 protein: CAWSRDSAYEQYF. In DNA, the CDR3 is TGTGCCTGGAGCCGGGACAGTGCCTACGAGCAGTACTTC. The V call is TRBV30, the J call TRBJ2-7; TRBD1 aligns across 7 bases. J gave up 2 bases and V 3 bases, and 4 bases lay outside the gene matches. CDR3 length equals 13 residues. CDR1 and CDR2 (germline): GTSNPN, SVGIG (reference sequence). Full variable domain (rest looked up from reference TRBV30 and TRBJ2-7): SQTIHQWPATLVQPVGSPLSLECTVEGTSNPNLYWYRQAAGRGLQLLFYSVGIGQISSEVPQNLSASRPQDRQFILSSKKLLLSDSGFYLCAWSRDSAYEQYFGPGTRLTVT.

This clone appeared once. The rearrangement joins TRBV11-1 to TRBJ2-1; D may be TRBD2 (6 bases). Between the trimmed V and J ends, which lost 0 bases and 5 bases, there was a span of 11 bases. This CDR3 spans 15 amino acids. The germline V gene has CDR1 SGHAT and CDR2 FQDESV (reference sequence). The CDR3 spells CASSLAGGSNNEQFF. Written as DNA, the CDR3 is TGTGCCAGCAGCTTAGCAGGAGGGTCCAACAATGAGCAGTTCTTC.

This chain uses TRBV15 with TRBJ2-1; no definite D call. V lost 0 bases and J 0 bases, leaving 6 bases between the germline ends. CDR1 is LNHNV, CDR2 YYDKDF, per germline (reference sequence). This CDR3 is 15 amino acids long. The CDR3 protein is CATSREAASYNEQFF. CDR3 in DNA: TGTGCCACCAGCAGAGAGGCGGCCTCCTACAATGAGCAGTTCTTC.

This clone was found once. The chain joins TRBV28 to TRBJ2-1; 7 bases are shared with TRBD1. This CDR3 has 14 residues. V lost 5 bases, J lost 7 bases, and 8 bases stayed unmatched. Looked up from germline, CDR1 is MDHEN and CDR2 is SYDVKM. The CDR3 loop reads CASSEDGTANEQFF. In DNA form, the CDR3 reads TGTGCCAGCAGTGAGGACGGGACAGCTAATGAGCAGTTCTTC. The full variable domain, its missing parts supplied by reference TRBV28 and TRBJ2-1, is DVKVTQSSRYLVKRTGEKVFLECVQDMDHENMFWYRQDPGLGLRLIYFSYDVKMKEKGDIPEGYSVSREKKERFSLILESASTNQTSMYLCASSEDGTANEQFFGPGTRLTVL.

The chain carries TRBV19 and TRBJ1-1; TRBD1 is a possible D gene (5 bases). Germline loops: CDR1 LNHDA, CDR2 SQIVND (reference sequence). The V and J ends lost 6 bases and 1 base respectively, with 9 bases between them. The CDR3 length is 13 residues. CDR3 sequence: CASRRDRNTEAFF. The CDR3, as DNA: TGTGCCAGTAGACGAGACAGGAACACTGAAGCTTTCTTT.

For the CDR3, the DNA is TGTGCCAGCGCCTCGGAAGGGGGCGGCGGGAGTAGTACAGATACGCAGTATTTT. It encodes CASASEGGGGSSTDTQYF. The chain joins TRBV5-6 to TRBJ2-3; D might be TRBD1 or TRBD2, each matching 7 bases. Germline V gene lookup returns CDR1 SGHDT and CDR2 YYEEEE. The ends were cut back, 7 bases at V and 3 bases at J, with 27 bases in the middle. This CDR3 spans 18 amino acids.

V and J are TRBV28 and TRBJ1-5; a possible D gene is TRBD1 (5 bases). This CDR3 comprises 15 residues. Trimming took 8 bases from V and 1 from J, leaving 15 bases between them. Germline V gives CDR1 MDHEN, CDR2 SYDVKM. CDR3 DNA: TGTGCCAGCTGGGGTCAGGGCGCGAGCAATCAGCCCCAGCATTTT. It is translated as CASWGQGASNQPQHF.

This clone has a single count. CDR3 DNA: TGTGCCAGCAGGTCCCCCAGTAGCGGCTACGAGCAGTACTTC. It encodes CASRSPSSGYEQYF. The rearrangement links TRBV28 to TRBJ2-7, with D perhaps TRBD2 (6 bases). The germline CDR1 and CDR2 sequences are MDHEN and SYDVKM. The CDR3 has 14 residues. Trimming took off 6 bases at V and 3 bases at J, with 15 bases between the two ends.

The genes are TRBV2 and TRBJ1-2; TRBD1 matches at 8 bases. Germline V gene data show CDR1 as SNHLY and CDR2 as FYNNEI. V dropped 5 bases and J dropped 8; count of bases not matched to a gene: 10. The CDR3 consists of 14 residues. The CDR3 DNA sequence: TGTGCCAGCAGTTCTCAGGGGGCTCTCGTGGGCTACACCTTC. Translation gives CASSSQGALVGYTF.

The chain couples TRBV4-1 to TRBJ2-2, with a weak D call TRBD1 (6 bases). The V and J ends lost 0 bases and 1 base respectively, with 9 bases between them. The germline CDR1 and CDR2 sequences are MGHRA and YSYEKL. This CDR3 is built from 16 residues. The CDR3 sequence is CASSQEMGQNTGELFF. As DNA, the CDR3 is TGCGCCAGCAGCCAAGAGATGGGACAGAACACCGGGGAGCTGTTTTTT.

V is TRBV28 and J is TRBJ2-1, with 10 nucleotides matching TRBD2. The CDR3 is 15 amino acids. V lost 6 bases, J lost 5 bases, and 7 bases stayed unmatched. Germline CDR1 is MDHEN and CDR2 is SYDVKM. The CDR3 sequence: CASSPGTSVNNEQFF. Here the CDR3 DNA reads TGTGCCAGCAGCCCCGGGACTAGCGTGAACAATGAGCAGTTCTTC.

The rearrangement joins TRBV19 to TRBJ2-5; D gene ambiguous. Looked up from germline, CDR1 is LNHDA and CDR2 is SQIVND (reference sequence). The CDR3 runs 14 residues. The ends were cut back, 8 bases at V and 1 base at J, with 14 bases in the middle. The CDR3 reads CASSNWAVQETQYF. Here the CDR3 DNA reads TGTGCCAGTTCAAATTGGGCAGTCCAAGAGACCCAGTACTTC. The complete variable domain, with remaining parts taken from reference TRBV19 and TRBJ2-5, reads DGGITQSPKYLFRKEGQNVTLSCEQNLNHDAMYWYRQDPGQGLRLIYYSQIVNDFQKGDIAEGYSVSREKKESFPLTVTSAQKNPTAFYLCASSNWAVQETQYFGPGTRLLVL.

V is TRBV6-1 and J is TRBJ2-7, with D possibly TRBD1 on 6 matching bases. Germline CDR1 reads MNHNS; CDR2 reads SASEGT. V was trimmed by 7 bases and J by 3 bases, leaving 16 bases between them. CDR3 length: 14 amino acids. The CDR3 sequence is CASIRTDLVYEQYF. CDR3 DNA sequence: TGTGCCAGCATTCGGACAGACCTTGTCTACGAGCAGTACTTC.

This rearrangement joins TRBV7-2 to TRBJ2-3, with 7 bases matching TRBD2. The CDR3 covers 15 residues. The J segment lost 1 base and the V segment lost 7 bases, leaving 8 bases of the junction unmatched. CDR1 and CDR2 (germline): SGHTA, FQGNSA. CDR3 sequence: CASTPGLAGTDTQYF. The DNA for the CDR3 is TGTGCCAGCACACCGGGGCTAGCGGGCACAGATACGCAGTATTTT.